What follows are 22 T cell receptor beta chains derived from one specimen sequenced in a study of T cells in Graves' hyperthyroidism and ophthalmopathy. TCR beta CDR3 sequences were amplified from RNA transcripts. When the TCR CDR3 underwent first-round RT-PCR, the HTBI primer set was used. TCRdb re-called the multiplex PCR reads with MiXCR, one entry per CDR3 protein. The sample yields hundreds of thousands of distinct CDR3 sequences, approximately 15% seen once. The sample comprised blood. Receptors were obtained from a woman in her late teens or twenties with Graves' hyperthyroidism.

There are many counts of this clonotype. This chain connects TRBV7-6 to TRBJ2-3; 11 bases are a match to TRBD2. This CDR3 has 16 amino acids. Germline assignment: CDR1 SGHVS and CDR2 FNYEAQ. With 5 bases clipped from V and 4 bases from J, the junction kept 8 bases outside the gene matches. CDR3 nucleotides: TGTGCCAGCAGCGTTTTAGCGGGGGGGAGGTCAGATACGCAGTATTTT. It translates to CASSVLAGGRSDTQYF.

This clonotype showed up many times. The chain links TRBV5-1 to TRBJ2-7, with D possibly matching TRBD1 (5 bases). This CDR3 region has 13 residues. Germline V gene lookup returns CDR1 SGHRS and CDR2 YFSETQ. The V gene lost 0 bases and the J gene lost 6 bases, with 10 bases spanning the gap. CDR3 sequence reads: CASSLGQFGEQYF. The CDR3 region has the DNA TGCGCCAGCAGCTTGGGACAGTTTGGCGAGCAGTACTTC.

The chain combines TRBV7-9 with TRBJ2-5; weak D call: TRBD2 (6 bases). Germline V CDR1 and CDR2: SEHNR, FQNEAQ (reference sequence). The V gene lost 4 bases and the J gene lost 3 bases, with 12 bases spanning the gap. This CDR3 has 14 amino acids. Here the CDR3 reads CASSSEGREETQYF. CDR3 nucleotides: TGTGCCAGCAGCTCGGAGGGCAGGGAAGAGACCCAGTACTTC.

This clonotype appeared many times. This chain links TRBV6-2 or TRBV6-3 with TRBJ2-7; 8 positions agree with TRBD2. The CDR3 consists of 13 residues. Per the germline V gene, CDR1 is MNHEY and CDR2 is SVGEGT. The junction had 6 bases not matched to a gene; V was cut back by 6 bases and J by 5 bases. CDR3 nucleotide sequence: TGTGCCAGCAGCCACGCGGGGGGCGACGAGCAGTACTTC. This translates into CASSHAGGDEQYF.

Ten or more counts support this clonotype. The chain carries TRBV20-1 and TRBJ2-7; 11 positions match TRBD2. The CDR3 length is 15 residues. CDR1 DFQATT and CDR2 SNEGSKA come from the germline V gene (reference sequence). V was pared by 3 bases and J by 6 bases, with 10 bases of the junction left unmatched. The CDR3 region has the DNA TGCAGTGCTAGCGGGCTAGCGGGGGGTGGGGCCGAGCAGTACTTC. This gives the protein CSASGLAGGGAEQYF.

This clonotype was counted many times. The chain couples TRBV7-9 to TRBJ2-7; 10 bases align to TRBD1. Trimming at V came to 6 bases and at J to 2 bases, leaving 1 base not matched to a gene. Per germline, CDR1 SEHNR and CDR2 FQNEAQ (reference sequence). CDR3 size: 13 residues. CDR3 nucleotide sequence: TGTGCCAGCAGAGGACAGGGGGCCTACGAGCAGTACTTC. Translating gives CASRGQGAYEQYF.

This clonotype was found a few times. J is TRBJ1-1 and V is TRBV6-1, with D perhaps matching TRBD1 (5 bases). Trimming cost V 3 bases and J 2 bases, with 19 bases left between them. From germline, CDR1 is MNHNS and CDR2 SASEGT. The CDR3 has 17 amino acids. The DNA of the CDR3 is TGTGCCAGCAGTGACTGGGGCCGGGGATGGCATAACACTGAAGCTTTCTTT. Residues: CASSDWGRGWHNTEAFF.

The rearrangement uses TRBV6-1 and TRBJ2-5; D is possibly TRBD2 (5 bases). From germline, CDR1 is MNHNS and CDR2 SASEGT. Trimming pared 6 bases from V and 4 bases from J, leaving 15 bases between. CDR3 length: 14 amino acids. In nucleotides, the CDR3 is TGTGCCAGCAGCCGCCCTAGCTGGGGAGAGACCCAGTACTTC. Amino acids: CASSRPSWGETQYF.

This clonotype was counted at least ten times. The V gene is TRBV3-1, the J gene TRBJ2-7; D is unclear. Germline V gene data show CDR1 as LGHDT and CDR2 as YNNKEL (reference sequence). The CDR3 is 13 amino acids. Trimming stripped 1 base from V and 2 bases from J, with 6 bases between. The CDR3 sequence: CASSQVPAYEQYF. The CDR3 coding sequence is TGTGCCAGCAGCCAAGTCCCTGCCTACGAGCAGTACTTC.

This clonotype was seen repeatedly, ten times or more. The chain links TRBV12-3 or TRBV12-4 to TRBJ1-4; the D gene is possibly TRBD1 (5 bases). The V gene lost 4 bases and the J gene lost 8 bases, with 20 bases spanning the gap. The CDR3 consists of 16 residues. CDR3 loop: CASSSRSTGTVEKLFF. The CDR3 nucleotides are TGTGCCAGCAGTTCACGATCGACCGGGACGGTCGAAAAACTGTTTTTT.

To note about this clonotype: This CDR3 is missing its conserved last phenylalanine or tryptophan, likely due to a read error. The DNA is left out, because the CDR3 cannot be placed on it with certainty; the CDR3 is given as TCRdb lists it. The chain employs TRBV11-2 and TRBJ2-1; TRBD1 was called by the table and not checked on the DNA. Per the germline V gene, CDR1 is SGHAT and CDR2 is FQNNGV. The CDR3 length equals 17 residues, ends included. The CDR3 sequence is CASSLGSPANAYNEQLL.

At least ten counts were recorded for this clonotype. The chain uses TRBV11-2 and TRBJ2-1, with D perhaps TRBD2 (6 bases). This CDR3 region has 14 residues. Trimming removed 5 bases at V and 4 bases at J, with 12 bases between. In germline, CDR1 is SGHAT, CDR2 FQNNGV. The CDR3 coding sequence is TGTGCCAGCAGCCGACCGGGACTTTACAATGAGCAGTTCTTC. Its translation is CASSRPGLYNEQFF.

This clonotype was recorded at least ten times. V is TRBV2 and J is TRBJ2-4, with D tentatively TRBD2 (6 bases). Trimming pared 7 bases from V and 0 bases from J, leaving 10 bases between. The CDR3 length is 14 residues. Germline CDR1 is SNHLY and CDR2 is FYNNEI. CDR3 sequence reads: CASIAEEAKNIQYF. In DNA, the CDR3 is TGTGCCAGCATAGCGGAGGAAGCCAAAAACATTCAGTACTTC. The entire variable domain, with the rest obtained from reference TRBV2 and TRBJ2-4, is as follows: EPEVTQTPSHQVTQMGQEVILRCVPISNHLYFYWYRQILGQKVEFLVSFYNNEISEKSEIFDDQFSVERPDGSNFTLKIRSTKLEDSAMYFCASIAEEAKNIQYFGAGTRLSVL.

This clonotype has at least ten counts. This chain connects TRBV28 to TRBJ2-1; 9 positions agree with TRBD2. Germline V gene lookup returns CDR1 MDHEN and CDR2 SYDVKM. J gave up 3 bases and V 2 bases, and 14 bases lay outside the gene matches. There are 19 residues in the CDR3. CDR3: CASSLPMTSGGWGYNEQFF. CDR3 nucleotides: TGTGCCAGCAGTTTACCTATGACTAGCGGCGGTTGGGGCTACAATGAGCAGTTCTTC.

This clonotype was seen repeatedly, ten times or more. V is TRBV5-1 and J is TRBJ1-1; D gene uncertain. Trimming stripped 0 bases from V and 6 bases from J, with 6 bases between. The CDR3 contains 12 residues. Germline-derived CDR1 and CDR2 are SGHRS and YFSETQ. The chain's CDR3 is CASSLGNAEAFF. CDR3 in DNA: TGCGCCAGCAGCTTGGGGAATGCTGAAGCTTTCTTT.

This clonotype was seen repeatedly, ten times or more. This chain uses TRBV28 with TRBJ2-5; D tentatively reads TRBD1 or TRBD2 (5 bases each). The CDR3 sequence is 15 residues long. Germline V gene lookup returns CDR1 MDHEN and CDR2 SYDVKM. Trimming pared 2 bases from V and 9 bases from J, leaving 19 bases between. In DNA form, the CDR3 reads TGTGCCAGCAGTTTAGGCGGAGTAGCACCGGGGCCCCAGTACTTC. Amino acid sequence: CASSLGGVAPGPQYF.

This clonotype occurred many times. The gene calls are TRBV6-1 and TRBJ2-1; 8 bases are shared with TRBD2. Germline trimming cut 1 base from V and 12 bases from J; bases unmatched to any gene: 8. The CDR3 covers 14 residues. The germline V gene has CDR1 MNHNS and CDR2 SASEGT. The CDR3 bases are TGTGCCAGCAGTGAAGGGGTACCGGGACTAGGGCAGTTCTTC. Protein sequence: CASSEGVPGLGQFF.

The J gene is TRBJ2-2, the V gene TRBV24-1; a weak D match, TRBD1 (6 bases). V dropped 3 bases and J dropped 0 bases, with 10 bases sitting between them. Per germline, CDR1 KGHDR and CDR2 SFDVKD. This CDR3 region has 16 residues. For the CDR3, the DNA is TGTGCCACCAGTGATGTCAGGGGCGCGAACACCGGGGAGCTGTTTTTT. This codes for CATSDVRGANTGELFF.

This clonotype turned up a few times. The chain couples TRBV14 to TRBJ1-1; D possibly corresponds to TRBD1 (5 bases). This CDR3 is 15 amino acids long. Germline-derived CDR1 and CDR2 are SGHDN and FVKESK. Trimming stripped 4 bases from V and 6 bases from J, with 18 bases between. The CDR3 region has the DNA TGTGCCAGCAGCCCCTGGGGGGGAAGGGAGTCTGAAGCTTTCTTT. This codes for CASSPWGGRESEAFF. Drawing the rest from reference TRBV14 and TRBJ1-1, the complete variable domain is EAGVTQFPSHSVIEKGQTVTLRCDPISGHDNLYWYRRVMGKEIKFLLHFVKESKQDESGMPNNRFLAERTGGTYSTLKVQPAELEDSGVYFCASSPWGGRESEAFFGQGTRLTVV.

This clonotype has at least ten counts. This CDR3 reads CASSEAGPGLAVDEQYF. In DNA form, the CDR3 reads TGTGCCAGCAGTGAGGCAGGTCCGGGACTAGCGGTTGACGAGCAGTACTTC. The chain couples TRBV6-1 to TRBJ2-7; TRBD2 agrees at 11 bases. The CDR3 covers 17 residues. Germline values: CDR1 MNHNS, CDR2 SASEGT. V dropped 3 bases and J dropped 5; count of bases not matched to a gene: 12.

The gene calls are TRBV5-4 and TRBJ2-1, with a tentative D call TRBD2 (5 bases). This CDR3 has 17 amino acids. The V gene's germline CDR1 is SGHNT and CDR2 YYREEE (reference sequence). The germline V and J ends were trimmed by 3 bases and 8 bases, with 24 bases remaining between them. The CDR3 DNA is TGTGCCAGCAGCTCGCCCCAGACTATGGCGTTTTGGGATGAGCAGTTCTTC. Its translation: CASSSPQTMAFWDEQFF.

This clonotype was counted at least ten times. This chain links TRBV20-1 with TRBJ2-7; D might be TRBD1 (5 bases). V was pared by 6 bases and J by 7 bases, with 19 bases between. The germline gives CDR1 DFQATT, CDR2 SNEGSKA (reference sequence). CDR3 length: 13 amino acids. The CDR3 is CSATLLRVGEQYF. In DNA form, the CDR3 reads TGCAGTGCCACATTGCTCAGGGTTGGTGAGCAGTACTTC.